The T cell receptor beta chain described here comes from a study of CD8+CD57+ T cells in acquired aplastic anemia (dated by TCRdb to 2017 to 2018). General notes on the study: On average, sorted CD4+ and CD8+ cells yielded 3 to 4 ug of extracted DNA, with a range of about 0.19 to 30 ug. A CD8+CD57+ expansion meant a frequency higher than the mean frequency seen in healthy subjects.

Patients chosen for sequencing had shown expansion of CD8+CD57+ cells by flow cytometry. Every patient had a diagnosis of severe acquired aplastic anemia based on International Study of Aplastic Anemia and Agranulocytosis and Camitta criteria. Patients had received no therapy at the time of blood sampling. In the study, sorted CD4+ and CD8+ blood T cells from patients with severe aplastic anemia and from healthy subjects underwent deep sequencing of TCR repertoires. Patients were enrolled in the USA under clinicaltrials.gov protocols 00001620, 01623167, 00001397, 00071045, 00081523 and 00961064. Ficoll-Paque density gradient centrifugation was used to isolate peripheral blood mononuclear cells. Before DNA was extracted, CD4+ and CD8+ T cells were sorted using either FACS or magnetic beads. Genomic DNA was used as template for profiling of TCR beta VDJ combinations and CDR3 sequences. An Illumina HiSeq 2000 was used for TCR repertoire sequencing. The authors' analysis ran thus. TRBV/TRBJ rearrangement plots, CDR3 size and DJ length profiles, and Simpson's diversity index were used to evaluate the repertoires. Whichever DNA sequence was most abundant in the deep sequencing data was defined as the immunodominant clone. CDR3 amino acid sequences were screened for sharing across subjects and compared with published repertoires and the VDJdb database. In TCRdb, the public reads were trimmed at Q25 with fastp and aligned with MiXCR, with productive beta chains retained. Each entry is one CDR3 protein sequence, shown with its most common DNA and genes. The V and J calls, along with clone size, are taken from TCRdb and not from the paper's own processing. The sample table records around 200,000 distinct CDR3 sequences; about half of these occur just once. The ten most abundant clones make up 13% of the sample.

Reading the germline V gene (reference sequence) gives CDR1 DFQATT and CDR2 SNEGSKA. There are 11 amino acids in the CDR3, from cysteine to phenylalanine inclusive. The kept DNA is CDR3 alone, 33 bases in frame from the first base. V lost 1 base and J lost 2 bases; the stretch between them is 2 bases long. General study outcomes and caveats: No significant difference in CD8+ Simpson's diversity was found between patients and healthy controls (P=0.060). Around 27 CD8+ CDR3 sequences were shared between patients and controls but appeared highly expressed in patients and within their immunodominant clones.

About this clonotype: What this receptor recognizes is not known. The record has no base qualities; no much larger clone is one base away.

The sequence derives from a human donor with aplastic anemia. The rearranged chain carries TRBV20-1 and TRBJ2-5; the D gene lacks a confident call. The material sequenced was sorted CD4+, CD8+, or CD8+CD57+ T cells (not recorded which) from PBMCs. The CDR3 loop reads CSARGQETQYF. The DNA reads as follows: TGCAGTGCTAGAGGACAAGAGACCCAGTACTTC.